This T cell receptor beta chain was recovered during a study of CD8 T cells in ankylosing spondylitis. Generation of TCR beta libraries employed quantitative 5'-RACE incorporating molecular barcodes. TCRdb fed the 5' RACE reads into MiXCR, producing one record per CDR3 protein. The profile shows 100,000 to 150,000 distinct CDR3 sequences, about an eighth of them singletons. This clonotype has a count of ten or more. Its antigen is still unknown. The germline gives CDR1 MDHEN, CDR2 SYDVKM. V was pared by 6 bases and J by 2 bases, with 8 bases between. The CDR3 extends over 13 amino acids. Study-wide results and limits: Reports say disease-linked clones showed up significantly more in matched ankylosing spondylitis synovial fluid. Ankylosing spondylitis blood seemed to carry a telltale TCR beta motif made of several highly homologous variants.

This chain uses TRBV28 with TRBJ1-5; a possible D gene is TRBD1 (5 bases). Material: blood, either unsorted or a sorted T cell fraction (not recorded which). This TCR was sampled from a female donor with ankylosing spondylitis or in good health (not recorded which). The CDR3 sequence is CASRGTRNQPQHF. As DNA, the CDR3 is TGTGCCAGCAGGGGGACCCGCAATCAGCCCCAGCATTTT.